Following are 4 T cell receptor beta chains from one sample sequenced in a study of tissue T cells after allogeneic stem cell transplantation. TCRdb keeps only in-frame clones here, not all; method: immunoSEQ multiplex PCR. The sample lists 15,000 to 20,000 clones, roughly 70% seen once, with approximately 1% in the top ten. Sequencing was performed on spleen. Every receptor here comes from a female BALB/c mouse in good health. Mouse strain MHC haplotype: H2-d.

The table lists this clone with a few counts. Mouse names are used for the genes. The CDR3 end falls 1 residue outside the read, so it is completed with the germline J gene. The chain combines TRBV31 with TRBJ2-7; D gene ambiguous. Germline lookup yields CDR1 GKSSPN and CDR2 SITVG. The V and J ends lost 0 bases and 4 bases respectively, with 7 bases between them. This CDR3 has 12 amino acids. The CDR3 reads CAWSLPFYEQYF. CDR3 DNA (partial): TGTGCCTGGAGTCTCCCCTTTTATGAACAGTAC. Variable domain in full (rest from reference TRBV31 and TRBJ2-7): AQTIHQWPVAEIKAVGSPLSLGCTIKGKSSPNLYWYWQATGGTLQQLFYSITVGQVESVVQLNLSASRPKDDQFILSTEKLLLSHSGFYLCAWSLPFYEQYFGPGTRLTVL.

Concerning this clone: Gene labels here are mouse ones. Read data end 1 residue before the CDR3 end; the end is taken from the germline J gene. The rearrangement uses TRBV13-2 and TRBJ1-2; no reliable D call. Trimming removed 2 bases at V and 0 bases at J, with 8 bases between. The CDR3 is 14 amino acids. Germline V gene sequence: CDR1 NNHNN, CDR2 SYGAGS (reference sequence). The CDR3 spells CASGEPGSNSDYTF. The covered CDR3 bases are TGTGCCAGCGGTGAACCGGGTTCAAACTCCGACTACACC.

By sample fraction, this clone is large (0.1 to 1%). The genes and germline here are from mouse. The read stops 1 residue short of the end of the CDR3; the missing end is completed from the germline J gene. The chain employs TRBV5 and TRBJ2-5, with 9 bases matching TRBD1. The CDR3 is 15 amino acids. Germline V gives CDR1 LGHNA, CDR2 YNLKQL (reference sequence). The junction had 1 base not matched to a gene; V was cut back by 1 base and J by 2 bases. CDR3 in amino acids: CASSQGQGGQDTQYF. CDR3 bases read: TGTGCCAGCAGCCAAGGACAGGGGGGCCAAGACACCCAGTAC.

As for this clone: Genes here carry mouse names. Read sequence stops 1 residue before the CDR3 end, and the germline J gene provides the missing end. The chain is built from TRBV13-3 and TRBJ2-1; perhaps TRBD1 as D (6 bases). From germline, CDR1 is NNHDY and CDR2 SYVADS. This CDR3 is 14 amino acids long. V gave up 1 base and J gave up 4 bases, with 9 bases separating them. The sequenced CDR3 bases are TGTGCCAGCAGTGATCCAGGGGAATATGCTGAGCAGTTC. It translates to CASSDPGEYAEQF. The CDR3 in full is CASSDPGEYAEQFF.